This TCR beta chain was observed in a study of shared clonotypes between healthy human individuals. Looked up from germline, CDR1 is MDHEN and CDR2 is SYDVKM. The CDR3 extends over 12 amino acids. Trimming shortened V by 6 bases and J by 4 bases, and 9 bases separated the two germline ends. With respect to this clone: Its antigen is undetermined.

Sequenced by immunoSEQ multiplex PCR; TCRdb stores in-frame clones only, minus some. The sample holds millions of clones, approximately 95% seen once. Findings and caveats of the study: A handful of donors shared 4.5% to 6.5% of their naive CD4 clonotypes. Compared with clonotypes that all four donors shared, non-shared clonotypes had lower generation probabilities.

This TCR came from a man younger than 30 in good health. Some clones in this sample may be carry-over from other donors' samples. Sequencing was performed on naive CD4+ T cells from PBMCs. Subset: CD45RA+ positively selected. The chain combines TRBV28 with TRBJ1-1; a possible D gene is TRBD1 (5 bases). DNA of the CDR3: TGTGCCAGCAGGGGGGTCGGCACTGAAGCTTTCTTT. Its protein product is CASRGVGTEAFF.